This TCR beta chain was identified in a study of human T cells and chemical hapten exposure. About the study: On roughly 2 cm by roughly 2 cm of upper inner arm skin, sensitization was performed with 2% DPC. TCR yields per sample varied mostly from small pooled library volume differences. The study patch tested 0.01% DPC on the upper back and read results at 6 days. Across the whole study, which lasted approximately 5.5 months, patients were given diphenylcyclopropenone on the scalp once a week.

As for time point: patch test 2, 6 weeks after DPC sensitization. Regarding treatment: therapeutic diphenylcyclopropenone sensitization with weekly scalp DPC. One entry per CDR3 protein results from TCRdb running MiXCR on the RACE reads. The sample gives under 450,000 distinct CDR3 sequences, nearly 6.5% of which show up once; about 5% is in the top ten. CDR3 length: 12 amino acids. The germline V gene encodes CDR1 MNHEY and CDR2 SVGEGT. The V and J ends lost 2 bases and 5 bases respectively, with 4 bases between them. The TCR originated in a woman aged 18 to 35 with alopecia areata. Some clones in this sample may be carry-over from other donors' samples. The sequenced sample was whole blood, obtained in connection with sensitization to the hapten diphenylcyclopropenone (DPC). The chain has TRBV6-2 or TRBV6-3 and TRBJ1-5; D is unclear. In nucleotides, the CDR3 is TGTGCCAGCAGTTACGGCGATCAGCCCCAGCATTTT. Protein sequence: CASSYGDQPQHF.